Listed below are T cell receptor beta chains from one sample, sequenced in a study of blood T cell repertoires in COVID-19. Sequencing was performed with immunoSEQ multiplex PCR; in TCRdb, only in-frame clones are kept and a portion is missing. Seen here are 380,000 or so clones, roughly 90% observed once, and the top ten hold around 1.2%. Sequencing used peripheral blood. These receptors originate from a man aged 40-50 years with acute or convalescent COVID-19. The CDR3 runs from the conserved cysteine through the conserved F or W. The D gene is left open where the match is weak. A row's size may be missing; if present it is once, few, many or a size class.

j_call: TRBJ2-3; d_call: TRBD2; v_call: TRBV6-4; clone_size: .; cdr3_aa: CASSDGGGGSTDTQYF; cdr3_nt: TGTGCCAGCAGTGACGGCGGGGGGGGTAGCACAGATACGCAGTATTTT
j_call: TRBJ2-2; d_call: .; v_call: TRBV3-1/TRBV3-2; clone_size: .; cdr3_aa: CASSQVTGELFF; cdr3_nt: TGTGCCAGCAGCCAAGTAACCGGGGAGCTGTTTTTT
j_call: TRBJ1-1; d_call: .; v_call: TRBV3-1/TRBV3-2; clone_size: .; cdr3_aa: CASSQEPGGVEAFF; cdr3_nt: TGTGCCAGCAGCCAAGAGCCCGGAGGGGTTGAAGCTTTCTTT
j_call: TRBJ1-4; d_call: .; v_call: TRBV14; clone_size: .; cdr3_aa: CASSPLLRGNEKLFF; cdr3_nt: TGTGCCAGCAGCCCTCTGTTACGGGGGAATGAAAAACTGTTTTTT
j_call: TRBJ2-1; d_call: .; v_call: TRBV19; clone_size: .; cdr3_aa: CASSIGAGLYNEQFF; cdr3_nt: TGTGCCAGTAGTATAGGGGCGGGTCTCTACAATGAGCAGTTCTTC
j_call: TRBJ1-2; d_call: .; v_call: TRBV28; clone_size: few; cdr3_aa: CASSSLAGGDYGYTF; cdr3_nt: TGTGCCAGCAGTTCCCTGGCCGGGGGGGACTATGGCTACACCTTC
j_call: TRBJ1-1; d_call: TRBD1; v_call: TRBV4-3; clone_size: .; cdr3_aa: CASSQDGDRATEAFF; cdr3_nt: TGCGCCAGCAGCCAAGATGGGGACAGGGCCACTGAAGCTTTCTTT
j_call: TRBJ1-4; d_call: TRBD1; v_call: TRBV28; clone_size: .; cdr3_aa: CASSLYQGADEKLFF; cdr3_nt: TGTGCCAGCAGTTTATACCAGGGGGCGGATGAAAAACTGTTTTTT
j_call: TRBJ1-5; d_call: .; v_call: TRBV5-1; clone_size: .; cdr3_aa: CATLTRRGAGSNQPQHF; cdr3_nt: TGCGCCACATTGACCCGACGGGGGGCCGGGAGCAATCAGCCCCAGCATTTT
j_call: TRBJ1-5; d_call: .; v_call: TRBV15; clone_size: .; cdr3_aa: CATSRDRFNQPQHF; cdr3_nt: TGTGCCACCAGCCGAGACAGATTCAATCAGCCCCAGCATTTT
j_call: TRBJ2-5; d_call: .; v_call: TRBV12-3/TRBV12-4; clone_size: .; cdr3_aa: CASSPSRGETQYF; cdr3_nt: TGTGCCAGCAGCCCGTCCAGAGGAGAGACCCAGTACTTC
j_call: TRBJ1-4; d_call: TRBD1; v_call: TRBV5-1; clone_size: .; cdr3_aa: CASSLVQGANEKLFF; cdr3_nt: TGCGCCAGCAGCTTGGTGCAGGGGGCTAATGAAAAACTGTTTTTT
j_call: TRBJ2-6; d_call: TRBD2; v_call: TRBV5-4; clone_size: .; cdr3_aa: CASSLTSGGRSGANVLTF; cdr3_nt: TGTGCCAGCAGCTTGACGTCGGGAGGCCGATCTGGGGCCAACGTCCTGACTTTC
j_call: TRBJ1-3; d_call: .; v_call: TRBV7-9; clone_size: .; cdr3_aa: CASSIGADGNTIYF; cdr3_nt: TGTGCCAGCAGCATCGGAGCCGATGGAAACACCATATATTTT
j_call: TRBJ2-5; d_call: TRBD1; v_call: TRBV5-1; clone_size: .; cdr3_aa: CASSFSGTGQETQYF; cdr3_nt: TGCGCCAGCAGCTTCTCCGGGACAGGTCAAGAGACCCAGTACTTC
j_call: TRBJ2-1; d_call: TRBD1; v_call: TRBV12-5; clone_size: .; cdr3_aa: CASGSGQGPNNEQFF; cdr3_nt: TGTGCTAGTGGATCGGGACAGGGCCCTAACAATGAGCAGTTCTTC
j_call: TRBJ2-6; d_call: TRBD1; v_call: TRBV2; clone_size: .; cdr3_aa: CASSPGTGGANVLTF; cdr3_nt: TGTGCCAGCAGCCCCGGGACAGGGGGGGCCAACGTCCTGACTTTC
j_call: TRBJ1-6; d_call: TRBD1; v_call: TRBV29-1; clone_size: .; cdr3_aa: CSVQDRGYNSPLHF; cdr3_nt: TGCAGCGTCCAGGACAGGGGGTATAATTCACCCCTCCACTTT
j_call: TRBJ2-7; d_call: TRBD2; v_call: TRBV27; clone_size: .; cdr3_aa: CASRPVAGTPYEQYF; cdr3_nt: TGTGCCAGCAGGCCCGTAGCGGGTACCCCCTACGAGCAGTACTTC
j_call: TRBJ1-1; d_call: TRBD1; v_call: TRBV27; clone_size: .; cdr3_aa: CASSLDPGQGGTEAFF; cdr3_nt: TGTGCCAGCAGTCTCGATCCGGGACAGGGGGGCACTGAAGCTTTCTTT
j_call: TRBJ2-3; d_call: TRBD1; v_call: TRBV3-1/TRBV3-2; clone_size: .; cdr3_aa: CASSLRQGIDTQYF; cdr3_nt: TGTGCCAGCAGCCTTAGACAGGGGATAGATACGCAGTATTTT
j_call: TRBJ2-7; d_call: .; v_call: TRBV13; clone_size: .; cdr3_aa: CASSSTTTEQYF; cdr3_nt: TGTGCCAGCAGTTCTACCACTACCGAGCAGTACTTC
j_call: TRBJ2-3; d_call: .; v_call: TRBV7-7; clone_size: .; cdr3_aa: CASSLVTGLDTQYF; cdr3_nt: TGTGCTAGCAGCTTAGTCACGGGGTTAGATACGCAGTATTTT
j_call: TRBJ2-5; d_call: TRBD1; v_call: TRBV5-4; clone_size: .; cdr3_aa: CASSLIPGGPQETQYF; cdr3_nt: TGTGCCAGCAGCTTGATCCCAGGGGGTCCCCAAGAGACCCAGTACTTC
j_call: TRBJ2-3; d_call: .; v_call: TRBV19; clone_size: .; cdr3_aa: CASSTNQGLDTQYF; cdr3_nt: TGTGCCAGTAGTACGAACCAGGGTTTGGATACGCAGTATTTT
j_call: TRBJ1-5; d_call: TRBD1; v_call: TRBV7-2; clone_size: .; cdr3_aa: CASSSYRQGGNQPQHF; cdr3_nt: TGTGCCAGCAGCAGCTATCGACAGGGGGGCAATCAGCCCCAGCATTTT
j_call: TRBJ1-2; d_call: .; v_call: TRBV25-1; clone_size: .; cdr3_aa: CASSEGSLVGYTF; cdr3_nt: TGTGCCAGCAGTGAAGGTAGTTTGGTCGGCTACACCTTC